The next 19 T cell receptor beta chains were all read from a single sample in a study of tumor and adjacent non-tumor tissue in lung cancer. This sample's RNA came from whole unsorted tissue. Three rounds of nested PCR, following a modified ARM-PCR protocol, produced the TCRbeta library. TCRdb ran MiXCR on the multiplex PCR reads and lists one entry per CDR3 protein. This sample has 200,000 or so distinct CDR3 sequences; around 70% occur once, and the top ten carry less than 25%. Specimen: lung tumor tissue. These receptor sequences come from a man aged 55 to 70 with non-small cell lung cancer.

Worth noting for this clonotype: The conserved phenylalanine or tryptophan normally closing the CDR3 is absent here, so this likely arose from a read error. V usage is TRBV7-8 and J usage is TRBJ2-1; TRBD2 is a possible D gene (5 bases). This CDR3 spans 13 amino acids. The germline V gene encodes CDR1 SGHVS and CDR2 FQNEAQ. CDR3 DNA sequence: TGTCCCAGCAGCTTAGAGGCAGCCCGGGGGCAGTTCATC. This translates into CPSSLEAARGQFI.

Concerning this clonotype itself: Being one base from a much bigger clone, this may be a read error. J is TRBJ2-3 and V is TRBV6-5, with no clear D. Germline CDR1 MNHEY, CDR2 SVGAGI. This CDR3 comprises 14 residues. The germline V and J ends were trimmed by 5 bases and 2 bases, with 11 bases remaining between them. Here the CDR3 DNA reads TGTGCCAGCAGTCCTCGGATCAACACAGATACGCAGTATTTT. Residues: CASSPRINTDTQYF.

This clonotype has a count of ten or more. The rearrangement joins TRBV29-1 to TRBJ2-4; D uncertain. The CDR3 length is 11 residues. Germline lookup yields CDR1 SQVTM and CDR2 ANQGSEA. The V end lost 6 bases, the J end lost 3 bases, and 6 bases lay between the germline ends. For the CDR3, the DNA is TGCAGCGTGTGGAGCAAAAACATTCAGTACTTC. The encoded protein is CSVWSKNIQYF.

Note on this clonotype: A much larger clone is a single base away; this may be a read error. The J gene is TRBJ1-1, the V gene TRBV4-1; 7 bases are shared with TRBD1. This CDR3 is 15 amino acids long. The germline CDR1 and CDR2 sequences are MGHRA and YSYEKL. The CDR3 spells CASSQWTGSNIEAFF. The CDR3 DNA sequence: TGCGCCAGCAGCCAATGGACAGGTTCGAACATTGAAGCTTTCTTT.

V and J are TRBV5-1 and TRBJ1-5, with TRBD1 as a possible D gene (5 bases). Trimming stripped 0 bases from V and 8 bases from J, with 15 bases between. The germline gives CDR1 SGHRS, CDR2 YFSETQ. The CDR3 is 15 amino acids. CDR3 residues: CASSLGAGEGEPQHF. CDR3 coding DNA: TGCGCCAGCAGCTTGGGCGCGGGGGAGGGTGAGCCCCAGCATTTT.

This clonotype was observed once. Since a much larger clone is just one base distant, this may be a read error. The V and J genes are TRBV11-2 and TRBJ2-7; D is perhaps TRBD2 (6 bases). CDR1 is SGHAT, CDR2 FQNNGV, per germline. The CDR3 spans 14 residues. CDR3 in DNA: TGTGCCAGCGCGGAGGGCTTTCAGTCCTACGGGCAGTACTTC. Its protein product is CASAEGFQSYGQYF.

For this clonotype: One junction end disagrees with the germline gene, perhaps due to a read error. The chain employs TRBV11-2 and TRBJ1-6; D is perhaps TRBD1 (6 bases). The germline gives CDR1 SGHAT, CDR2 FQNNGV. The CDR3 contains 15 residues. CDR3 protein: CACRGPGHSDSLLHF. In DNA, the CDR3 is TGTGCCTGCAGGGGTCCGGGACATAGTGATTCACTCCTCCACTTT.

As concerns this clonotype: A read error is possible here, since a much larger clone lies one base away. In DNA, the CDR3 is TGTGCCATCAGTATACAGGGCAGAGAGACCCAGTACTTC. It encodes CAISIQGRETQYF. The chain has TRBV12-3 or TRBV12-4 and TRBJ2-5; tentatively, D is TRBD1 (6 bases). This CDR3 is 13 amino acids long.

Points on this clonotype: Likely a read error: the CDR3 ends without its conserved phenylalanine or tryptophan. The genes are TRBV6-1 and TRBJ2-4; D not resolved. The CDR3 length is 15 residues. V was shortened by 7 bases and J by 0 bases, with 13 bases between the two germline ends. Germline values: CDR1 MNHNS, CDR2 SASEGT. This chain's CDR3 is CASTIGIQAKNIQYL. The CDR3 DNA reads as TGTGCCAGCACGATCGGTATCCAAGCCAAAAACATTCAGTACCTC.

This chain uses TRBV4-1 with TRBJ2-5, with a possible D match to TRBD2 (6 bases). The CDR3 is 17 amino acids. The V gene lost 0 bases and the J gene lost 5 bases, with 19 bases spanning the gap. Germline V gene lookup returns CDR1 MGHRA and CDR2 YSYEKL. The CDR3 DNA follows: TGCGCCAGCAGCCAAGATCGGGGGTCAGGCGTCGCTGAGACCCAGTACTTC. Protein sequence: CASSQDRGSGVAETQYF.

To note about this clonotype: Possible read error: a much larger clone is one base away. This rearrangement joins TRBV20-1 to TRBJ1-2, with 8 nucleotides matching TRBD1. The CDR3 contains 13 residues. The germline V gene has CDR1 DFQATT and CDR2 SNEGSKA (reference sequence). The CDR3 loop reads CSAKTGADYGYIF. The CDR3 DNA reads as TGCAGTGCTAAGACAGGGGCCGACTATGGCTACATCTTC.

In regard to this clonotype: Possible read error: a much larger clone is one base away. This chain uses TRBV6-5 with TRBJ1-2, with D possibly being TRBD1 (6 bases). V lost 5 bases to trimming and J lost 5 bases, with 36 bases between them. Germline lookup yields CDR1 MNHEY and CDR2 SVGAGI. This CDR3 has 21 residues. The CDR3 sequence is CASSGALDEGEQYAASYGYTF. The CDR3 DNA reads as TGTGCCAGCAGTGGAGCCTTAGACGAGGGGGAACAATACGCTGCGTCGTATGGCTACACCTTC.

On this clonotype: Possible read error: a much larger clone is one base away. V and J are TRBV7-9 and TRBJ1-5; unclear D gene. Germline values: CDR1 SEHNR, CDR2 FQNEAQ (reference sequence). The CDR3 sequence is 13 residues long. With 10 bases removed from V and 0 bases from J, the gap between germline ends came to 10 bases. CDR3 protein: CANSLNSNQPQHF. CDR3 nucleotides: TGTGCCAACAGTTTAAATAGCAATCAGCCCCAGCATTTT.

The chain is built from TRBV6-2 or TRBV6-3 and TRBJ2-1; D gene ambiguous. Deletions cut 0 bases from V and 14 bases from J, with 14 bases between. Germline V gene data show CDR1 as MNHEY and CDR2 as SVGEGT. There are 13 residues in the CDR3. The DNA of the CDR3 is TGTGCCAGCAGTTACTCTGGGCATATCTCAAAGTTCTTC. It encodes CASSYSGHISKFF.

This chain uses TRBV20-1 with TRBJ1-2; maybe TRBD1 (5 bases). The germline V gene has CDR1 DFQATT and CDR2 SNEGSKA (reference sequence). CDR3 length: 13 amino acids. CDR3 sequence: CNAPDKGLGGYTF. DNA of the CDR3: TGCAATGCCCCGGACAAGGGGCTGGGGGGCTACACCTTC.

Comments on this clonotype: Since a much larger clone is just one base distant, this may be a read error. The chain uses TRBV10-1 and TRBJ2-3; 12 bases line up with TRBD2. Germline V gene lookup returns CDR1 WNHNN and CDR2 SYGVQD (reference sequence). The CDR3 extends over 15 amino acids. This CDR3 is CSSSATSGSTDTQYF. The DNA for the CDR3 is TGCTCCAGCAGTGCGACTAGCGGGAGTACAGATACGCAGTATTTT.

Of note for this clonotype: An end of the junction differs from the germline gene, which may be a read error. The DNA for the CDR3 is TGTACCACCAGCCTTCAGGGCCTGGACACCGGGAAGCTGTTTTTT. This codes for CTTSLQGLDTGKLFF. This chain links TRBV5-4 with TRBJ2-2; D might be TRBD1 or TRBD2, each matching 5 bases. This CDR3 has 15 amino acids. Germline V gene data show CDR1 as SGHNT and CDR2 as YYREEE (reference sequence).

A word on this clonotype: A much larger clone lies a single base off, so this may be a read error. This chain links TRBV20-1 with TRBJ2-5; 7 nucleotides line up with TRBD2. Germline-derived CDR1 and CDR2 are DFQATT and SNEGSKA (reference sequence). CDR3 size: 15 residues. The CDR3 sequence: CSAREPSGVQETHYF. The CDR3 DNA reads TGCAGTGCTAGAGAGCCTAGCGGAGTCCAAGAGACCCACTACTTC.

The chain recombines TRBV20-1 with TRBJ1-5; 7 nucleotides align to TRBD1. The CDR3 spans 13 residues. CDR1 DFQATT and CDR2 SNEGSKA come from the germline V gene (reference sequence). V was pared by 3 bases and J by 4 bases, with 3 bases of the junction left unmatched. The CDR3 sequence is CSASAGGNQPQHF. CDR3 nucleotides: TGCAGTGCTAGCGCAGGGGGTAATCAGCCCCAGCATTTT.